The clone carrying this T cell receptor (beta chain) was found once. Its antigen is as yet unknown. After removal of 4 bases from V and 3 bases from J, the junction contained 4 bases not matched to a gene. CDR3 length: 16 residues. Germline assignment: CDR1 SGHTA and CDR2 FQGTGA. Measured with immunoSEQ multiplex PCR; TCRdb has only the in-frame clones, and not every one. The table includes 100,000 or so clones, 88% detected once. The data were taken from a study of T cell responses to AZD1222 COVID-19 vaccine. Study-wide points: Spike-specific TCRs gained breadth and depth after people received two AZD1222 doses. Clonal diversity was possibly underestimated; the donors were predominantly white British and more often female. Spike-wide vaccine-associated CD4 TCRs dominated at 160-218 and 743-854.

The origin of this receptor is an adult in good health. Source: peripheral blood, taken on day 0 of AZD1222 vaccination. V is TRBV7-3 and J is TRBJ2-3, with 13 bases identical to TRBD2. The CDR3 sequence is CASSSTSGRQTDTQYF. DNA for the CDR3: TGTGCCAGCAGCTCGACTAGCGGGAGGCAAACAGATACGCAGTATTTT.